These 16 T cell receptor beta chains came from one sample sequenced in a study of T cell responses to AZD1222 COVID-19 vaccine (dated by TCRdb to 2020 to 2022). The library was obtained by the immunoSEQ multiplex PCR assay. This is the immuneACCESS table as TCRdb keeps it, with only in-frame sequences that have V and J called. A part of the clones is gone; compared with another copy, unresolved V genes explain less than half, and the rest is unexplained. This sample comprises fewer than 150,000 clones, almost 90% of them detected only once. Of the sample, approximately 1.6% falls within the top ten clones. In the paper's terms, the time point label means: about 28 days (+/-7) after the second vaccine dose. The material was peripheral blood, obtained 28 days after the second AZD1222 dose. These receptors came from an adult who received the AZD1222 COVID-19 vaccine.

J is TRBJ2-2 and V is TRBV5-1, with 8 bases lining up with TRBD2. Germline V lookup: CDR1 SGHRS, CDR2 YFSETQ. Unmatched junction bases numbered 5, after V lost 3 bases and J lost 4 bases. This CDR3 is 15 amino acids long. CDR3 protein: CASSSTGGGTGELFF. In nucleotides, the CDR3 is TGCGCCAGCAGCTCCACGGGGGGGGGCACCGGGGAGCTGTTTTTT. The complete variable domain, with remaining parts taken from reference TRBV5-1 and TRBJ2-2, reads KAGVTQTPRYLIKTRGQQVTLSCSPISGHRSVSWYQQTPGQGLQFLFEYFSETQRNKGNFPGRFSGRQFSNSRSEMNVSTLELGDSALYLCASSSTGGGTGELFFGEGSRLTVL.

This clone was seen only once. The chain carries TRBV5-6 and TRBJ2-7, with 7 bases that match TRBD1. Trimming took 0 bases from V and 5 from J; bases not matched to a gene: 8. The CDR3 is 15 amino acids. Germline V lookup: CDR1 SGHDT, CDR2 YYEEEE. CDR3 bases: TGTGCCAGCAGCTTGGCCACAGGGGTTAGGCACGAGCAGTACTTC. It specifies CASSLATGVRHEQYF.

The chain links TRBV10-3 to TRBJ2-7; 8 bases are a match to TRBD1. There are 13 residues in the CDR3. Trimming cost V 4 bases and J 3 bases; bases outside gene matches: 2. The germline CDR1 and CDR2 sequences are ENHRY and SYGVKD. The CDR3 DNA reads as TGTGCCATCAGTGGACAGGGGATCTACGAGCAGTACTTC. It specifies CAISGQGIYEQYF.

The chain couples TRBV9 to TRBJ2-2; 8 nucleotides match TRBD1. The V segment lost 0 bases and the J segment 5 bases; nucleotides outside the gene matches: 3. Germline V CDR1 and CDR2: SGDLS, YYNGEE. The CDR3 has 15 amino acids. CDR3: CASSVVGQATGELFF. CDR3 nucleotides: TGTGCCAGCAGCGTAGTGGGACAGGCGACCGGGGAGCTGTTTTTT.

The gene calls are TRBV5-4 and TRBJ1-6; TRBD1 agrees at 9 bases. The V gene's germline CDR1 is SGHNT and CDR2 YYREEE (reference sequence). The CDR3 has 15 amino acids. With 4 bases clipped from V and 13 bases from J, the junction kept 12 bases outside the gene matches. The CDR3 spells CASSRQGTGREPLHF. Written as DNA, the CDR3 is TGTGCCAGCAGCCGGCAAGGGACAGGGAGAGAGCCCCTCCACTTT.

V usage is TRBV5-6 and J usage is TRBJ1-6; no clear D. The CDR3 has 12 amino acids. Per germline, CDR1 SGHDT and CDR2 YYEEEE. The V end lost 5 bases, the J end lost 5 bases, and 5 bases lay between the germline ends. CDR3 nucleotides: TGTGCCAGCAGTCGAGATAATTCACCCCTCCACTTT. Translated: CASSRDNSPLHF.

Concerning this clone: Within the sample, other DNA sequences also encode this same CDR3. The J gene is TRBJ1-5, the V gene TRBV30; a possible D gene is TRBD1 (6 bases). The CDR3 extends over 13 amino acids. The V end was cut by 2 bases, the J end by 7 bases, with 12 bases between. Germline CDR1 is GTSNPN and CDR2 is SVGIG (reference sequence). CDR3 region: CAWSSGGDQPQHF. CDR3 nucleotide sequence: TGTGCCTGGAGTAGCGGGGGCGACCAGCCCCAGCATTTT.

The chain uses TRBV5-4 and TRBJ2-1; 9 bases are a match to TRBD2. Germline lookup yields CDR1 SGHNT and CDR2 YYREEE (reference sequence). J lost 4 bases, V lost 4 bases, and 6 bases had no gene match. There are 15 residues in the CDR3. CDR3 sequence (DNA): TGTGCCAGCAGCGGGAGGCGGGGGGGGTACAATGAGCAGTTCTTC. This codes for CASSGRRGGYNEQFF.

The CDR3 DNA is TGTGCCAGCAGCTCCCATGGGTATCGAAAGGGGAACACTGAAGCTTTCTTT. Protein sequence: CASSSHGYRKGNTEAFF. The chain joins TRBV11-2 to TRBJ1-1; no clear D gene. Trimming removed 4 bases at V and 1 base at J, with 19 bases between. There are 17 residues in the CDR3. Germline V gene lookup returns CDR1 SGHAT and CDR2 FQNNGV.

The chain recombines TRBV28 with TRBJ2-7; 7 nucleotides agree with TRBD1. J was trimmed by 2 bases and V by 4 bases; bases with no gene match: 5. Germline V CDR1 and CDR2: MDHEN, SYDVKM. This CDR3 region has 14 residues. In nucleotides, the CDR3 is TGTGCCAGCAGTTCCGGGACAGTGACCTACGAGCAGTACTTC. Translation: CASSSGTVTYEQYF.

As regards this clone: This sample also contains other DNA sequences that code for the same CDR3. The chain uses TRBV5-1 and TRBJ1-1; D not certain. V was trimmed by 4 bases and J by 0 bases, leaving 10 bases between them. The germline CDR1 and CDR2 sequences are SGHRS and YFSETQ. This CDR3 is 14 amino acids long. CDR3 sequence (DNA): TGCGCCAGCAGCCTGGGAGGGATGAACACTGAAGCTTTCTTT. This sequence encodes CASSLGGMNTEAFF.

The genes are TRBV10-3 and TRBJ1-2, with 8 bases matching TRBD1. This CDR3 contains 15 residues. With V trimmed by 4 bases and J by 6 bases, 10 bases remained unmatched. Germline CDR1 is ENHRY and CDR2 is SYGVKD. This CDR3 is CAISGGTGGFHGYTF. CDR3 DNA: TGTGCCATCAGTGGGGGGACAGGAGGCTTCCATGGCTACACCTTC.

In this sample, this clone turned up once. The chain uses TRBV11-2 and TRBJ1-3, with a tentative D call TRBD1 (6 bases). Per germline, CDR1 SGHAT and CDR2 FQNNGV. V lost 1 base and J lost 0, with 10 bases in between. The CDR3 is 16 amino acids. The CDR3 bases are TGTGCCAGCAGCTTAGGAGACAGGAGCTCTGGAAACACCATATATTTT. Protein product: CASSLGDRSSGNTIYF.

V usage is TRBV14 and J usage is TRBJ1-1; 12 nucleotides line up with TRBD1. V lost 3 bases and J lost 0; bases outside the gene matches: 8. The CDR3 length is 18 residues. The germline gives CDR1 SGHDN, CDR2 FVKESK. The DNA for the CDR3 is TGTGCCAGCAGCCATAGGTTCGGGACAGGGGGCTTGAACACTGAAGCTTTCTTT. This translates into CASSHRFGTGGLNTEAFF.

The chain uses TRBV12-3 or TRBV12-4 and TRBJ2-1, with D maybe TRBD2 (5 bases). The CDR3 consists of 13 residues. Trimming removed 5 bases from V and 5 bases from J, with 10 bases in between. Written as DNA, the CDR3 is TGTGCCAGCAGTCGGGCGGGCCACAATGAGCAGTTCTTC. It specifies CASSRAGHNEQFF.

The CDR3 loop reads CASRLRPTEAFF. CDR3 DNA sequence: TGTGCCAGCAGATTACGGCCCACTGAAGCTTTCTTT. This rearrangement joins TRBV28 to TRBJ1-1; D is undetermined. The V gene's germline CDR1 is MDHEN and CDR2 SYDVKM. V was clipped by 6 bases and J by 4 bases, with 9 bases between them. CDR3 length: 12 residues.